This TCR beta chain was profiled in a study of T cells in localized non-small cell lung cancer. The CDR3 length is 16 residues. V gave up 6 bases and J gave up 0 bases, with 15 bases separating them. The germline CDR1 and CDR2 sequences are SGHVS and FNYEAQ. Data came from immunoSEQ multiplex PCR; TCRdb stores just in-frame clones and leaves some out. Of some 50,000 clones listed, 81% are singletons. Study-wide results and caveats: Because researchers sequenced only one region of the tumor, heterogeneity is still possible. A median of roughly 57 clones ranked among the top 100 in tumor appeared in adjacent lung.

Note on this clone: The antigen is undetermined.

This TCR was recovered from a man aged 40 to 75 with stage III lung adenocarcinoma. V usage is TRBV7-6 and J usage is TRBJ2-1; D possibly corresponds to TRBD1 (5 bases). The sequences come from peripheral blood mononuclear cells, collected before any cancer treatment. The CDR3 DNA sequence: TGTGCCAGCAGTTATTCTAGGGGTAGCTCCTACAATGAGCAGTTCTTC. Its protein product is CASSYSRGSSYNEQFF.